Listed below are T cell receptor beta chains from one sample, sequenced in a study of blood T cell repertoires in COVID-19. Only in-frame clones appear in the TCRdb table, and some are missing; sequencing was by immunoSEQ multiplex PCR. Among about 200,000 clones listed, around 85% were seen once. The sample taken for sequencing was peripheral blood. The receptors stem from a man aged 55 to 70 with COVID-19, enrolled during active disease. CDR3s include the opening cysteine and the closing phenylalanine or tryptophan. Fields, in order: D gene, J gene, clone size, V gene, CDR3 protein, CDR3 DNA. D genes are given only for firm matches. The listing skips clone size in some rows; elsewhere it reads once, few, many or a size class.

d_gene: TRBD1
j_gene: TRBJ1-4
abundance: NA
v_gene: TRBV18
CDR3aa: CASSPKTTDRANEKLFF
CDR3nt: TGTGCCAGCTCACCAAAAACAACGGACAGGGCTAATGAAAAACTGTTTTTT

d_gene: NA
j_gene: TRBJ1-1
abundance: few
v_gene: TRBV7-3
CDR3aa: CASSNRGPEDRKAFF
CDR3nt: TGTGCCAGCAGCAACAGAGGGCCGGAGGACAGAAAAGCTTTCTTT

d_gene: NA
j_gene: TRBJ1-2
abundance: NA
v_gene: TRBV7-2
CDR3aa: CASSQGGGYGYTF
CDR3nt: TGTGCCAGCAGTCAAGGGGGGGGCTATGGCTACACCTTC

d_gene: TRBD1
j_gene: TRBJ2-2
abundance: NA
v_gene: TRBV5-5
CDR3aa: CASSWGTGTNTGELFF
CDR3nt: TGTGCCAGCAGCTGGGGGACAGGAACGAACACCGGGGAGCTGTTTTTT

d_gene: TRBD1
j_gene: TRBJ1-3
abundance: NA
v_gene: TRBV7-2
CDR3aa: CASSLAAVSSTGSSGNTIYF
CDR3nt: TGTGCCAGCAGCTTAGCGGCCGTCTCCTCGACAGGGAGCTCTGGAAACACCATATATTTT

d_gene: NA
j_gene: TRBJ2-4
abundance: NA
v_gene: TRBV30
CDR3aa: CAWSVHGAKNIQYF
CDR3nt: TGTGCCTGGAGTGTTCACGGAGCCAAAAACATTCAGTACTTC

d_gene: NA
j_gene: TRBJ1-5
abundance: NA
v_gene: TRBV10-3
CDR3aa: CATWDNNQPQHF
CDR3nt: TGTGCCACCTGGGACAATAATCAGCCCCAGCATTTT

d_gene: NA
j_gene: TRBJ1-1
abundance: NA
v_gene: TRBV3-1/TRBV3-2
CDR3aa: CASSEVGANTEAFF
CDR3nt: TGTGCCAGCAGCGAGGTAGGAGCGAACACTGAAGCTTTCTTT

d_gene: NA
j_gene: TRBJ2-2
abundance: NA
v_gene: TRBV6-5
CDR3aa: CASRTGSRSTGELFF
CDR3nt: TGTGCCAGCAGGACCGGGTCAAGGAGCACCGGAGAGCTGTTTTTT

d_gene: NA
j_gene: TRBJ2-1
abundance: NA
v_gene: TRBV4-1
CDR3aa: CASTQARGTEQFF
CDR3nt: TGCGCCAGCACCCAGGCCAGGGGCACTGAGCAGTTCTTC

d_gene: TRBD1
j_gene: TRBJ1-2
abundance: NA
v_gene: TRBV19
CDR3aa: CASSQTGDYGYTF
CDR3nt: TGTGCCAGTAGTCAGACAGGGGACTATGGCTACACCTTC

d_gene: NA
j_gene: TRBJ2-6
abundance: once
v_gene: TRBV5-1
CDR3aa: CASSSWDTNSGANVLTF
CDR3nt: TGCGCCAGCAGCAGTTGGGACACGAACTCTGGGGCCAACGTCCTGACTTTC

d_gene: TRBD2
j_gene: TRBJ2-7
abundance: NA
v_gene: TRBV9
CDR3aa: CASTRGPAGAGEQYF
CDR3nt: TGTGCCAGCACCCGCGGTCCAGCGGGGGCCGGCGAGCAGTACTTC

d_gene: TRBD2
j_gene: TRBJ2-5
abundance: NA
v_gene: TRBV29-1
CDR3aa: CSGGLRLAGDRVTQYF
CDR3nt: TGCAGCGGTGGCCTTAGACTAGCGGGAGATAGAGTGACCCAGTACTTC

d_gene: NA
j_gene: TRBJ2-3
abundance: NA
v_gene: TRBV5-1
CDR3aa: CASSLIQGHGGDTQYF
CDR3nt: TGCGCCAGCAGCTTGATCCAGGGGCACGGGGGGGATACGCAGTATTTT

d_gene: NA
j_gene: TRBJ1-1
abundance: NA
v_gene: TRBV12-2
CDR3aa: CASRLRRQGCTEAFF
CDR3nt: TGTGCAAGTCGCTTGAGGAGACAGGGATGCACTGAAGCTTTCTTT

d_gene: NA
j_gene: TRBJ1-1
abundance: NA
v_gene: TRBV27
CDR3aa: CASSYRLGNTEAFF
CDR3nt: TGTGCCAGCAGTTACAGATTGGGGAACACTGAAGCTTTCTTT

d_gene: NA
j_gene: TRBJ1-1
abundance: NA
v_gene: TRBV5-1
CDR3aa: CASSERTDGATEAFF
CDR3nt: TGCGCCAGCAGCGAGCGGACAGACGGGGCCACTGAAGCTTTCTTT

d_gene: TRBD2
j_gene: TRBJ2-7
abundance: NA
v_gene: TRBV2
CDR3aa: CASSIGLAEDYEQYF
CDR3nt: TGTGCCAGCAGTATAGGACTAGCAGAAGACTACGAGCAGTACTTC

d_gene: TRBD1
j_gene: TRBJ1-1
abundance: NA
v_gene: TRBV27
CDR3aa: CASWTTGGGAEAFF
CDR3nt: TGTGCCAGCTGGACGACAGGGGGCGGGGCTGAAGCTTTCTTT

d_gene: NA
j_gene: TRBJ2-1
abundance: NA
v_gene: TRBV9
CDR3aa: CASSVGGLNNEQFF
CDR3nt: TGTGCCAGCAGCGTCGGCGGGCTGAACAATGAGCAGTTCTTC

d_gene: NA
j_gene: TRBJ2-5
abundance: NA
v_gene: TRBV28
CDR3aa: CASTRGRRFGETQYF
CDR3nt: TGTGCCAGCACAAGGGGAAGACGGTTTGGAGAGACCCAGTACTTC

d_gene: TRBD1
j_gene: TRBJ1-1
abundance: NA
v_gene: TRBV7-9
CDR3aa: CASSLASGGKSQGVTEAFF
CDR3nt: TGTGCCAGCAGCTTAGCGTCAGGGGGCAAGTCGCAAGGGGTCACTGAAGCTTTCTTT

d_gene: NA
j_gene: TRBJ2-1
abundance: few
v_gene: TRBV7-8
CDR3aa: CASSRDIGPNEQFF
CDR3nt: TGTGCCAGCAGCCGGGACATCGGACCCAATGAGCAGTTCTTC

d_gene: NA
j_gene: TRBJ1-2
abundance: NA
v_gene: TRBV4-3
CDR3aa: CASSPRRGDGYTF
CDR3nt: TGCGCCAGCAGCCCTCGTCGGGGAGATGGCTACACCTTC

d_gene: NA
j_gene: TRBJ1-2
abundance: NA
v_gene: TRBV5-1
CDR3aa: CASSQQAGNHGYTF
CDR3nt: TGCGCCAGCAGCCAACAAGCAGGGAACCATGGCTACACCTTC

d_gene: TRBD1
j_gene: TRBJ2-1
abundance: NA
v_gene: TRBV19
CDR3aa: CASSAGQVGEQFF
CDR3nt: TGTGCCAGTAGTGCGGGACAGGTAGGCGAGCAGTTCTTC